One and the same sample provided the 11 T cell receptor beta chains below, sequenced in a study of blood T cell repertoires in COVID-19. Assay: immunoSEQ multiplex PCR; the TCRdb copy retains only in-frame clones and omits some. Of 300,000 to 350,000 clones in the sample, 85% to 95% were seen once. The sequenced material came from PBMCs or T cells enriched from blood (not recorded which). These receptors were collected from a woman aged 25 to 39 who had been exposed to COVID-19.

This rearrangement joins TRBV19 to TRBJ1-1, with unresolved D. CDR3 size: 16 residues. Per the germline V gene, CDR1 is LNHDA and CDR2 is SQIVND (reference sequence). V shed 10 bases and J shed 3 bases, with 24 bases lying between them. CDR3 region: CATLKEGMVGDTEAFF. In DNA form, the CDR3 reads TGTGCCACCCTTAAGGAGGGAATGGTGGGCGACACTGAAGCTTTCTTT.

V gene TRBV10-3 combines with J gene TRBJ2-2; 8 bases agree with TRBD1. The CDR3 has 14 amino acids. Germline V gene lookup returns CDR1 ENHRY and CDR2 SYGVKD. J was trimmed by 1 base and V by 11 bases; bases with no gene match: 6. For the CDR3, the DNA is TGTGCCGTCCGGGGACAGGTGAACACCGGGGAGCTGTTTTTT. The encoded protein is CAVRGQVNTGELFF.

This clone was observed once. This chain links TRBV2 with TRBJ2-7; 8 nucleotides match TRBD1. The CDR3 spans 14 residues. The trim removed 6 bases at V and 2 bases at J, leaving 6 bases unmatched. Germline values: CDR1 SNHLY, CDR2 FYNNEI. CDR3 coding DNA: TGTGCCAGCAGGGATAGGACAGGGACCTACGAGCAGTACTTC. Protein product: CASRDRTGTYEQYF.

CDR3 protein: CASSFGGNNQPQHF. The CDR3 DNA is TGTGCCAGCAGCTTCGGCGGGAATAATCAGCCCCAGCATTTT. The chain links TRBV7-9 to TRBJ1-5, with D hard to call. In germline, CDR1 is SEHNR, CDR2 FQNEAQ (reference sequence). Trimming removed 3 bases from V and 4 bases from J, with 10 bases in between. The CDR3 extends over 14 amino acids.

This chain connects TRBV5-5 to TRBJ1-2, with 8 bases identical to TRBD1. Trimming at V came to 5 bases and at J to 3 bases, leaving 6 bases not matched to a gene. This CDR3 spans 14 amino acids. In germline, CDR1 is SGHKS, CDR2 YYEKEE (reference sequence). The CDR3, as DNA: TGTGCCAGCAGAACCGGGACAGGAGACTATGGCTACACCTTC. Translating it yields CASRTGTGDYGYTF.

The gene calls are TRBV7-2 and TRBJ1-2; 8 nucleotides agree with TRBD1. The germline gives CDR1 SGHTA, CDR2 FQGNSA. This CDR3 has 15 residues. V shed 5 bases, J shed 8 bases, and the junction held 13 bases outside the gene matches. CDR3 residues: CASSPRTGSMWGYTF. The CDR3 region has the DNA TGTGCCAGCAGCCCTAGGACAGGGAGTATGTGGGGCTACACCTTC.

This chain uses TRBV12-3 or TRBV12-4 with TRBJ2-1; tentative D call: TRBD1 (6 bases). The V end lost 10 bases, the J end lost 10 bases, and 11 bases lay between the germline ends. This CDR3 has 10 residues. CDR3: CATTGHEQFF. The CDR3, as DNA: TGTGCCACCACAGGGCACGAGCAGTTCTTC.

The chain is built from TRBV6-4 and TRBJ2-7; 10 bases fit TRBD2. Trimming removed 6 bases from V and 2 bases from J; junction bases left unmatched: 10. Per germline, CDR1 MRHNA and CDR2 SNTAGT. This CDR3 spans 16 amino acids. CDR3 residues: CASSGPGTSVTYEQYF. CDR3 nucleotide sequence: TGTGCCAGCAGCGGCCCCGGGACTAGCGTTACCTACGAGCAGTACTTC.

The V and J genes are TRBV6-5 and TRBJ1-1, with a possible D match to TRBD1 (5 bases). V lost 6 bases, J lost 7 bases, and 18 bases lay in between. This CDR3 has 14 residues. Germline CDR1 is MNHEY and CDR2 is SVGAGI. CDR3 region: CASSLTPGSSEAFF. The CDR3 DNA is TGTGCCAGCAGCCTCACGCCAGGGTCTAGTGAAGCTTTCTTT.

This sequence joins TRBV27 and TRBJ2-5; the D gene is possibly TRBD1 (5 bases). Germline V gives CDR1 MNHEY, CDR2 SMNVEV (reference sequence). Trimming left V 3 bases short and J 5 bases short, with 16 bases between. The CDR3 has 15 residues. CDR3 region: CASSFWGRAGETQYF. DNA of the CDR3: TGTGCCAGCAGTTTTTGGGGTAGGGCAGGGGAGACCCAGTACTTC.

For the CDR3, the DNA is TGTGCCAGCAGTTTAATGCGGTATGAGCAGTTCTTC. Its protein is CASSLMRYEQFF. The J gene is TRBJ2-1, the V gene TRBV12-3 or TRBV12-4; the D is unclear. CDR3 length: 12 residues. Trimming shortened V by 2 bases and J by 8 bases, and 7 bases separated the two germline ends.